This T cell receptor (beta chain) was observed in a study of shared clonotypes between healthy human individuals. Method: immunoSEQ multiplex PCR; TCRdb's copy keeps in-frame clones and lacks some. The table records more than 2 million clones, 93% of them present only once. CD45RO-negative cells were positively selected for CCR7, leaving out terminally differentiated effector memory CD45RA+ cells. V lost 0 bases and J 5 bases, leaving 19 bases between the germline ends. Germline assignment: CDR1 KGHSH and CDR2 LQKENI. The CDR3 consists of 17 residues. This clone was observed a single time. The chain joins TRBV18 to TRBJ2-5; weak D call: TRBD2 (5 bases). The specimen was naive CD8+ T cells from PBMCs. This receptor was obtained from a man between 18 and 29 years old in good health. Some clones in this sample may be carry-over from other donors' samples. CDR3 loop: CASSPPRFPGMVETQYF. Written as DNA, the CDR3 is TGTGCCAGCTCACCACCGCGTTTCCCGGGGATGGTGGAGACCCAGTACTTC.